The T cell receptor (beta chain) described here comes from a study of shared clonotypes between healthy human individuals. V shed 8 bases, J shed 5 bases, and the junction held 8 bases outside the gene matches. The germline V gene encodes CDR1 SNHLY and CDR2 FYNNEI. The CDR3 consists of 14 residues. The study's findings and limits: What rarefaction showed was incomplete sorted-subset sequencing despite large depth.

Once extracted for a subset, genomic DNA was divided evenly among several immunoSEQ plates. The table came from immunoSEQ multiplex PCR; TCRdb's copy has only in-frame clones and leaves some out. Of under 1,900,000 clones listed, approximately 98.5% were seen once; the top ten hold about 0.34%. Regarding this clone: Its antigen is not identified.

The specimen sequenced was naive CD4+ T cells sorted from blood. The subset: CD45RA+ positively selected. This TCR derives from a man aged 25-45 years in good health. The V call is TRBV2, the J call TRBJ2-5; 10 positions agree with TRBD2. The chain's CDR3 is CASRQREGQETQYF. DNA of the CDR3: TGTGCCAGCCGCCAGCGGGAGGGCCAGGAGACCCAGTACTTC.